These 15 T cell receptor beta chains share one sample of origin, sequenced in a study of radiotherapy plus CTLA-4 blockade in lung cancer. Measured with immunoSEQ multiplex PCR; TCRdb has only the in-frame clones, and not every one. There are approximately 49,000 clones in the sample; roughly 84% occur only once, and 25% to 35% lies in the top ten. Specimen: peripheral blood, collected from a patient treated with radiotherapy plus ipilimumab. The source is a human donor with non-small cell lung cancer whose response to radiotherapy plus ipilimumab could not be evaluated.

The V and J genes are TRBV21-1 and TRBJ1-4; the table's D call, TRBD1, has no DNA check behind it. TRBV21-1 represents a pseudogene. The CDR3 is made up of 15 amino acids. The CDR3: CASSKHHSPNEKLFF. The CDR3 coding sequence is TGTGCCAGCAGCAAACATCACAGCCCTAATGAAAAACTGTTTTTT.

This clone was detected once. The rearrangement links TRBV11-2 to TRBJ2-7, with 14 bases fitting TRBD2. This CDR3 region has 15 residues. Unmatched junction bases numbered 6, after V lost 5 bases and J lost 6 bases. The germline V gene has CDR1 SGHAT and CDR2 FQNNGV. The CDR3 is CASSGGLAGVSEQYF. In DNA form, the CDR3 reads TGTGCCAGCAGCGGGGGACTAGCGGGAGTCAGCGAGCAGTACTTC.

The chain combines TRBV7-2 with TRBJ2-4; 7 nucleotides line up with TRBD1. CDR1 and CDR2 (germline): SGHTA, FQGNSA. With 3 bases clipped from V and 0 bases from J, the junction kept 8 bases outside the gene matches. The CDR3 has 17 amino acids. DNA for the CDR3: TGTGCCAGCAGCTTCCACAGGGGCACCCAAGCCAAAAACATTCAGTACTTC. Translating it yields CASSFHRGTQAKNIQYF.

The chain joins TRBV6-6 to TRBJ1-6, with 7 positions matching TRBD1. The V segment lost 5 bases and the J segment 7 bases; nucleotides outside the gene matches: 8. The germline gives CDR1 MNHNY, CDR2 SVGAGI (reference sequence). The CDR3 is made up of 15 amino acids. CDR3 residues: CASSATGQTNSPLHF. CDR3 sequence (DNA): TGTGCCAGCAGTGCTACGGGACAGACCAATTCACCCCTCCACTTT.

The V and J genes are TRBV6-1 and TRBJ1-5, with D maybe TRBD1 (6 bases). This CDR3 is 16 amino acids long. Germline-derived CDR1 and CDR2 are MNHNS and SASEGT. Trimming stripped 2 bases from V and 1 base from J, with 12 bases between. CDR3 bases: TGTGCCAGCAGTGAACGACAGGCTCAGAGCAATCAGCCCCAGCATTTT. Protein product: CASSERQAQSNQPQHF.

The V gene is TRBV18, the J gene TRBJ2-1; D is unresolved. CDR1 and CDR2 from the germline V gene are KGHSH and LQKENI. Deletions cut 3 bases from V and 6 bases from J, with 9 bases between. This CDR3 has 13 residues. The CDR3 nucleotides read TGTGCCAGCTCACCGTACAAGCGCAATGAGCAGTTCTTC. The encoded protein is CASSPYKRNEQFF.

The gene calls are TRBV7-8 and TRBJ2-3, with D tentatively TRBD2 (5 bases). Germline values: CDR1 SGHVS, CDR2 FQNEAQ. V shed 1 base and J shed 2 bases, with 10 bases lying between them. CDR3 size: 15 residues. In DNA, the CDR3 is TGTGCCAGCAGCTTAGAGGTTAGCGCCACAGATACGCAGTATTTT. Translated: CASSLEVSATDTQYF.

The rearrangement links TRBV11-1 to TRBJ2-7, with 12 nucleotides matching TRBD2. Looked up from germline, CDR1 is SGHAT and CDR2 is FQDESV (reference sequence). The ends lost 4 bases at V and 3 bases at J; junction bases unmatched: 4. This CDR3 spans 15 amino acids. DNA for the CDR3: TGTGCCAGCAGCTCACCGGGACTAGCGGGCTACGAGCAGTACTTC. The encoded protein is CASSSPGLAGYEQYF.

The rearrangement joins TRBV7-9 to TRBJ1-2, with D possibly being TRBD1 (5 bases). The CDR3 runs to 12 residues. V was shortened by 6 bases and J by 8 bases, with 13 bases between the two germline ends. Germline lookup yields CDR1 SEHNR and CDR2 FQNEAQ (reference sequence). The CDR3 nucleotides read TGTGCCAGCAGTTCGCGCTGGGGCGGCTACACCTTC. It yields the protein CASSSRWGGYTF.

This clone was found a few times. The CDR3: CASSPQQGGSYEQYF. DNA for the CDR3: TGTGCCAGCAGCCCGCAACAGGGCGGCTCCTACGAGCAGTACTTC. This chain uses TRBV9 with TRBJ2-7, with a tentative D call TRBD1 (6 bases). CDR1 is SGDLS and CDR2 is YYNGEE in the germline V gene. V lost 4 bases and J lost 0, with 14 bases in between. The CDR3 spans 15 residues. Combining the CDR3 with reference TRBV9 and TRBJ2-7 gives the whole variable domain DSGVTQTPKHLITATGQRVTLRCSPRSGDLSVYWYQQSLDQGLQFLIQYYNGEERAKGNILERFSAQQFPDLHSELNLSSLELGDSALYFCASSPQQGGSYEQYFGPGTRLTVT.

The table lists this clone with a count of one. Written as DNA, the CDR3 is TGTGCCAGCAGTTGGCCCCCGCTAGGGAGGGTTCCAGATACGCAGTATTTT. Translating it yields CASSWPPLGRVPDTQYF. The chain has TRBV28 and TRBJ2-3; the match to TRBD2 covers 7 bases. Germline loops: CDR1 MDHEN, CDR2 SYDVKM. Losses at the gene ends were 4 bases for V and 4 bases for J; bases not matched to a gene: 14. The CDR3 is made up of 17 amino acids. The full variable domain, its missing parts supplied by reference TRBV28 and TRBJ2-3, is DVKVTQSSRYLVKRTGEKVFLECVQDMDHENMFWYRQDPGLGLRLIYFSYDVKMKEKGDIPEGYSVSREKKERFSLILESASTNQTSMYLCASSWPPLGRVPDTQYFGPGTRLTVL.

DNA for the CDR3: TGTGCCAGTAAAATTGTCGGGAGGAATCCCACCGGGGAGCTGTTTTTT. Translating it yields CASKIVGRNPTGELFF. The chain recombines TRBV19 with TRBJ2-2; TRBD2 aligns across 7 bases. The CDR3 has 16 amino acids. Unmatched junction bases numbered 12, after V lost 7 bases and J lost 4 bases. CDR1 LNHDA and CDR2 SQIVND come from the germline V gene (reference sequence).

V gene TRBV18 combines with J gene TRBJ1-4; D is unresolved. The V end lost 3 bases, the J end lost 8 bases, and 10 bases lay between the germline ends. The CDR3 extends over 13 amino acids. In germline, CDR1 is KGHSH, CDR2 LQKENI. CDR3 in DNA: TGTGCCAGCTCACCGAGGAGAGGGGAAAAACTGTTTTTT. It specifies CASSPRRGEKLFF. The whole variable domain, remainder taken from reference TRBV18 and TRBJ1-4, is NAGVMQNPRHLVRRRGQEARLRCSPMKGHSHVYWYRQLPEEGLKFMVYLQKENIIDESGMPKERFSAEFPKEGPSILRIQQVVRGDSAAYFCASSPRRGEKLFFGSGTQLSVL.

J is TRBJ2-7 and V is TRBV10-3; D gene unclear. The germline V gene has CDR1 ENHRY and CDR2 SYGVKD. Trimming cost V 0 bases and J 2 bases, with 8 bases left between them. This CDR3 is built from 14 residues. CDR3 region: CAISESGATYEQYF. The CDR3 nucleotides read TGTGCCATCAGTGAGTCTGGAGCCACCTACGAGCAGTACTTC.

This clone was found a few times. This sequence joins TRBV19 and TRBJ2-3; 10 bases line up with TRBD2. The germline CDR1 and CDR2 sequences are LNHDA and SQIVND (reference sequence). The ends lost 2 bases at V and 0 bases at J; junction bases unmatched: 8. This CDR3 spans 18 amino acids. This chain's CDR3 is CASSIRLSGRTSTDTQYF. CDR3 bases: TGTGCCAGTAGTATACGGCTTAGCGGGAGGACTAGCACAGATACGCAGTATTTT.